This TCR beta chain is from a study of CD8+CD57+ T cells in acquired aplastic anemia. Across the study: DNA from sorted CD4+ and CD8+ cells averaged approximately 3.5 ug.

This clonotype was observed at least ten times. What it binds is unknown. TCR beta VDJ combinations and CDR3 sequences were profiled from genomic DNA. TCRdb re-called the reads with MiXCR, one entry per CDR3 protein. The sample carries 160,000 or so distinct CDR3 sequences, roughly 43% recorded once. Patients who underwent sequencing had shown CD8+CD57+ cell expansion by flow cytometry. With 7 bases clipped from V and 3 bases from J, the junction kept 5 bases outside the gene matches. Germline CDR1 and CDR2: MNHNS and SASEGT. The CDR3 has 13 amino acids. General observations from the study: Both patients and controls carried the same twenty-nine CD8+ CDR3 sequences.

The receptor was derived from a human donor with aplastic anemia. The sample consisted of sorted CD4+, CD8+, or CD8+CD57+ T cells (not recorded which) from PBMCs. This chain links TRBV6-1 with TRBJ2-7; 8 bases align to TRBD2. CDR3 sequence (DNA): TGTGCCAGCACCAGGACTAGCAGCTACGAGCAGTACTTC. Translated: CASTRTSSYEQYF.